The 10 T cell receptor beta chains in this list originate from one sample, sequenced in a study of T-cell reconstitution after alpha-beta-depleted transplantation in children. Unique molecular identifiers featured in how the TCRbeta library was prepared. One entry per CDR3 protein, called by TCRdb with MiXCR from the PCR reads. The data hold some 340,000 distinct CDR3 sequences, with under 13% observed a single time. Here the sequenced sample was PBMCs from the stem cell graft donor, taken from the stem cell graft. The receptors here all came from a human donor who donated a stem cell graft to a child with acute lymphoblastic leukemia.

This clonotype was counted at least ten times. V is TRBV21-1 and J is TRBJ2-3; the DNA was not compared with TRBD1, the D call given in the table. TRBV21-1 is designated a pseudogene. The CDR3 loop spans 15 amino acids. CDR3 DNA: TGTGCCAGCAGCAACAACAGGGGCTGCACAGATACGCAGTATTTT. Amino acids: CASSNNRGCTDTQYF.

The V and J genes are TRBV15 and TRBJ2-7; no clear D gene. There are 12 residues in the CDR3. The germline V and J ends were trimmed by 3 bases and 4 bases, with 7 bases remaining between them. Germline CDR1 LNHNV, CDR2 YYDKDF (reference sequence). The CDR3: CATSSIGYEQYF. Here the CDR3 DNA reads TGTGCCACCAGCAGTATAGGGTACGAGCAGTACTTC.

V is TRBV5-1 and J is TRBJ2-3, with 10 bases aligning to TRBD1. Germline V lookup: CDR1 SGHRS, CDR2 YFSETQ. Trimming cost V 0 bases and J 5 bases; bases outside gene matches: 9. The CDR3 runs 17 residues. The chain's CDR3 is CASSLARLRDRGDTQYF. The CDR3 DNA reads TGCGCCAGCAGCTTGGCCAGGTTGAGGGACAGGGGAGATACGCAGTATTTT. Supplemented by reference TRBV5-1 and TRBJ2-3, the full variable domain reads KAGVTQTPRYLIKTRGQQVTLSCSPISGHRSVSWYQQTPGQGLQFLFEYFSETQRNKGNFPGRFSGRQFSNSRSEMNVSTLELGDSALYLCASSLARLRDRGDTQYFGPGTRLTVL.

The J gene is TRBJ1-2, the V gene TRBV12-3 or TRBV12-4; D gene unclear. The CDR3 covers 15 residues. V was shortened by 1 base and J by 5 bases, with 14 bases between the two germline ends. The CDR3 here is CASSLGPDGVYGYTF. The CDR3 DNA follows: TGTGCCAGCAGTTTAGGCCCGGACGGAGTTTATGGCTACACCTTC.

This clonotype has a handful of counts. This sequence joins TRBV5-1 and TRBJ2-1; TRBD2 aligns across 12 bases. J was trimmed by 9 bases and V by 0 bases; bases with no gene match: 4. The CDR3 is 15 amino acids. CDR1 is SGHRS and CDR2 is YFSETQ in the germline V gene. In nucleotides, the CDR3 is TGCGCCAGCAGCTTGGCCCTAGCGGGAGGGGTTGAGCAGTTCTTC. Encoded protein: CASSLALAGGVEQFF. Full variable domain (remainder filled in from reference TRBV5-1 and TRBJ2-1): KAGVTQTPRYLIKTRGQQVTLSCSPISGHRSVSWYQQTPGQGLQFLFEYFSETQRNKGNFPGRFSGRQFSNSRSEMNVSTLELGDSALYLCASSLALAGGVEQFFGPGTRLTVL.

Worth noting for this clonotype: Being one base from a much bigger clone, this may be a read error. The rearrangement uses TRBV28 and TRBJ2-7; 11 bases are shared with TRBD1. The CDR3 spans 15 residues. With 1 base clipped from V and 6 bases from J, the junction kept 5 bases outside the gene matches. The germline gives CDR1 MDHEN, CDR2 SYDVKM. CDR3 amino acids: CASSLSDRGLREQYF. Written as DNA, the CDR3 is TGTGCCAGCAGTTTATCGGACAGGGGGCTTCGCGAGCAGTACTTC.

This clonotype was observed a handful of times. This chain joins TRBV7-6 and TRBJ2-1, with 11 bases identical to TRBD2. There are 18 residues in the CDR3. Germline V CDR1 and CDR2: SGHVS, FNYEAQ. J was trimmed by 4 bases and V by 2 bases; bases with no gene match: 10. CDR3 sequence reads: CASSLRLAGPKIYNEQFF. The CDR3 DNA follows: TGTGCCAGCAGCTTAAGACTAGCGGGACCTAAGATTTACAATGAGCAGTTCTTC. Supplemented by reference TRBV7-6 and TRBJ2-1, the full variable domain reads GAGVSQSPRYKVTKRGQDVALRCDPISGHVSLYWYRQALGQGPEFLTYFNYEAQQDKSGLPNDRFSAERPEGSISTLTIQRTEQRDSAMYRCASSLRLAGPKIYNEQFFGPGTRLTVL.

The chain joins TRBV29-1 to TRBJ2-7; maybe TRBD2 (5 bases). Germline lookup yields CDR1 SQVTM and CDR2 ANQGSEA. V was shortened by 6 bases and J by 5 bases, with 20 bases between the two germline ends. The CDR3 sequence is 14 residues long. The CDR3 bases are TGCAGCGTCCTCCCCTCCGGGGAAGGCGACGAGCAGTACTTC. This codes for CSVLPSGEGDEQYF.

Of note for this clonotype: Germline and junction disagree at one end, which may indicate a read error. This chain connects TRBV20-1 to TRBJ1-2; D is possibly TRBD1 (5 bases). The CDR3 spans 16 residues. Germline assignment: CDR1 DFQATT and CDR2 SNEGSKA (reference sequence). The CDR3, as DNA: TGCTGTGCTAGAGATCCGAGACAGCCAACTAACTATGGCTACACCTTC. It yields the protein CCARDPRQPTNYGYTF.

This clonotype has ten or more counts. The CDR3 region has the DNA TGTGCCAGCAGCTTATTGACAGCGGGAGGGGCAGATACGCAGTATTTT. The encoded protein is CASSLLTAGGADTQYF. The V and J genes are TRBV7-3 and TRBJ2-3; 10 nucleotides match TRBD2. The CDR3 is 16 residues long. Germline lookup yields CDR1 SGHTA and CDR2 FQGTGA. V shed 2 bases, J shed 4 bases, and the junction held 6 bases outside the gene matches.